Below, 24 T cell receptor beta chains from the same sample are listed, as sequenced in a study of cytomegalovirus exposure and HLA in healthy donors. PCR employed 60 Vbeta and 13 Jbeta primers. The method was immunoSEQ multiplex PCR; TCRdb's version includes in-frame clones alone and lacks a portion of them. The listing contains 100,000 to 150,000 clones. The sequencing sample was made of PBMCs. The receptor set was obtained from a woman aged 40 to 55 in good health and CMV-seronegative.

The CDR3 sequence is CASSHTQETQYF. In nucleotides, the CDR3 is TGCGCCAGCAGCCACACTCAAGAGACCCAGTACTTC. The chain links TRBV4-1 to TRBJ2-5; D remains unclear. With 3 bases removed from V and 2 bases from J, the gap between germline ends came to 4 bases. CDR1 and CDR2 (germline): MGHRA, YSYEKL. The CDR3 length is 12 residues.

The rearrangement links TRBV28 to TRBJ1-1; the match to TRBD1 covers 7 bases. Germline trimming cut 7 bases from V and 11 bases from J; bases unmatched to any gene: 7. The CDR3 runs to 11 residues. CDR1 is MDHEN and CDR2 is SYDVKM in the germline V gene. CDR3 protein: CASTLTGWAFF. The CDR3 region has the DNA TGTGCCAGCACCTTGACAGGGTGGGCTTTCTTT.

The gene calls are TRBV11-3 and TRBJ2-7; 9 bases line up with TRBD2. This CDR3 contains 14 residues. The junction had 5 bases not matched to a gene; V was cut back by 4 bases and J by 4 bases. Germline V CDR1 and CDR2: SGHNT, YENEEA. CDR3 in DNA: TGTGCCAGCAGCTCGCGGGGGGGTAATTACGAGCAGTACTTC. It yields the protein CASSSRGGNYEQYF.

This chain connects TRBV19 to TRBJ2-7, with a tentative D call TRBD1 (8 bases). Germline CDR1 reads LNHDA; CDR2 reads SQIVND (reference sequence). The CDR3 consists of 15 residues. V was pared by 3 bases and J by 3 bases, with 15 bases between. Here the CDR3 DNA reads TGTGCCAGTAGTATCTCAACAGGGGGGGGCTACGAGCAGTACTTC. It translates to CASSISTGGGYEQYF.

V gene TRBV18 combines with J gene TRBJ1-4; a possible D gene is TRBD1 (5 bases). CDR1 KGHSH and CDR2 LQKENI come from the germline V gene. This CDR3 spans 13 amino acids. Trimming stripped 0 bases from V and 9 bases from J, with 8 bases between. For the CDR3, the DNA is TGTGCCAGCTCACCACCGGGGGGTCAAAAACTGTTTTTT. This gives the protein CASSPPGGQKLFF.

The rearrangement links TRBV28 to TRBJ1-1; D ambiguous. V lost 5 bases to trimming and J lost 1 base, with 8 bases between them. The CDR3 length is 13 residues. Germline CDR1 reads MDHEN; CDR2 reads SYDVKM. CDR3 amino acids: CASSTSGNTEAFF. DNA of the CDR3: TGTGCCAGCAGTACCTCAGGGAACACTGAAGCTTTCTTT.

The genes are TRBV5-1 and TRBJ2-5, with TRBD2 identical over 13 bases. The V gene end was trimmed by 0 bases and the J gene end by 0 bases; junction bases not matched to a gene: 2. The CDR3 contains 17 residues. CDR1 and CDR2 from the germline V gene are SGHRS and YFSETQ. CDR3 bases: TGCGCCAGCAGCTTGGGGGGGACTAGCGGGAACCAAGAGACCCAGTACTTC. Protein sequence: CASSLGGTSGNQETQYF.

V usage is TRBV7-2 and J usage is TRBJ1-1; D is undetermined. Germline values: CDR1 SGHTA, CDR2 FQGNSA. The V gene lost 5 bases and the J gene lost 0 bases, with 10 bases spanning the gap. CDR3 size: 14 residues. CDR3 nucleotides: TGTGCCAGCAGCCCCCCCACAGTGAACACTGAAGCTTTCTTT. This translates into CASSPPTVNTEAFF. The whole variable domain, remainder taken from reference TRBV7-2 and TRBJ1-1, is GAGVSQSPSNKVTEKGKDVELRCDPISGHTALYWYRQSLGQGLEFLIYFQGNSAPDKSGLPSDRFSAERTGGSVSTLTIQRTQQEDSAVYLCASSPPTVNTEAFFGQGTRLTVV.

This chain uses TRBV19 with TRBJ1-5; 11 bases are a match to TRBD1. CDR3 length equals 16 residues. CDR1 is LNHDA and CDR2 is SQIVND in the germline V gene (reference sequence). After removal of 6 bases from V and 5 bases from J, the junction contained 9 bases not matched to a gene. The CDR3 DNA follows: TGTGCCAGTAGCCTGATTCGGGACAGGGGGGATCAGCCCCAGCATTTT. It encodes CASSLIRDRGDQPQHF.

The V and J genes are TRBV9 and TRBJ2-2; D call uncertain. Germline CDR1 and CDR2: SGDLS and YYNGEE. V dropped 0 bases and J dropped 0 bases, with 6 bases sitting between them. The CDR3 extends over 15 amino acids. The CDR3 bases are TGTGCCAGCAGCGTAGCGTCGGCGAACACCGGGGAGCTGTTTTTT. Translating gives CASSVASANTGELFF.

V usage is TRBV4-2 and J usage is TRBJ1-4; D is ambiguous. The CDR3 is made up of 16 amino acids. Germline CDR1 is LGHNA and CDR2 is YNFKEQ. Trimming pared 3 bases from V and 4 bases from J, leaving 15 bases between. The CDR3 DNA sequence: TGTGCCAGCAGCCACTTCGAACTCACAGATAATGAAAAACTGTTTTTT. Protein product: CASSHFELTDNEKLFF.

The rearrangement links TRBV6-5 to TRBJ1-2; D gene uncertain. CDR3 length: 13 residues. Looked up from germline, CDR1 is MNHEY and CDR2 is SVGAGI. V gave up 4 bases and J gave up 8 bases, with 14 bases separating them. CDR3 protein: CASSFLGVGGYTF. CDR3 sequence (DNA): TGTGCCAGCAGTTTTTTGGGAGTGGGAGGCTACACCTTC.

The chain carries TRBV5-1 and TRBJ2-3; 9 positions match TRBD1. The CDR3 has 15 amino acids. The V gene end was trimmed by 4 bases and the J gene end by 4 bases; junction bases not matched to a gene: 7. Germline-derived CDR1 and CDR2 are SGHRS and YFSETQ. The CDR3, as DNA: TGCGCCAGCAGCGGGGGACAGGGTAGTCCAGATACGCAGTATTTT. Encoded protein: CASSGGQGSPDTQYF.

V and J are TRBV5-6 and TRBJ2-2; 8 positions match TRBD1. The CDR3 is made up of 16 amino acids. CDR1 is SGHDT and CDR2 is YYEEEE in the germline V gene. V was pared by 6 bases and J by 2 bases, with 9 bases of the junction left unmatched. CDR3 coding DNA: TGTGCCAGCAACATCGGACAGGGAAGAAACACCGGGGAGCTGTTTTTT. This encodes CASNIGQGRNTGELFF.

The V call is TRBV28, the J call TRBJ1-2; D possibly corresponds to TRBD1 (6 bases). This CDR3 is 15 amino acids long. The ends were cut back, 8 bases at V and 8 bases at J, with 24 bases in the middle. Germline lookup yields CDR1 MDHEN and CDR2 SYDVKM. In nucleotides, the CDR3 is TGTGCCAGCCATGTCAGGGGCTCGCCCTCTCTAGGCTACACCTTC. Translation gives CASHVRGSPSLGYTF.

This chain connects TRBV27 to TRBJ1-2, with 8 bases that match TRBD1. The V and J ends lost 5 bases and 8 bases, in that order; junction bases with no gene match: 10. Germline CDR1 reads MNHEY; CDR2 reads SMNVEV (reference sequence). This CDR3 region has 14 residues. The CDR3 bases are TGTGCCAGCAGTCCAGGACAGGGTCTAGGGGGCTACACCTTC. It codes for CASSPGQGLGGYTF.

CDR3 residues: CASSGQVGQNNSPLHF. CDR3 nucleotide sequence: TGTGCCAGCAGCGGGCAGGTGGGACAGAATAATTCACCCCTCCACTTT. This chain links TRBV7-2 with TRBJ1-6; 7 nucleotides agree with TRBD1. The CDR3 is 16 residues long. Per the germline V gene, CDR1 is SGHTA and CDR2 is FQGNSA. V lost 5 bases to trimming and J lost 5 bases; unmatched junction nucleotides: 9.

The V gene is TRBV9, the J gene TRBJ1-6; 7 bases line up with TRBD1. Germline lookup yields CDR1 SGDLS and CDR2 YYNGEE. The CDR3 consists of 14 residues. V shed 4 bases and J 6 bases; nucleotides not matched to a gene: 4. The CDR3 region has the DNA TGTGCCAGCAGCCCTGGACAGGTTAATTCACCCCTCCACTTT. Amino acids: CASSPGQVNSPLHF.

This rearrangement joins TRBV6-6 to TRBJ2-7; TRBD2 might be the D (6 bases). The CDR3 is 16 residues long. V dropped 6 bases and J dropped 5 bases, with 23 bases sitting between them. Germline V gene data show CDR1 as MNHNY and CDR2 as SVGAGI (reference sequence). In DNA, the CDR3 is TGTGCCAGCAGGGACCCGAGTTGGGGGGTAATGAACGAGCAGTACTTC. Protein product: CASRDPSWGVMNEQYF.

CDR3 amino acids: CASSSQGGGNQPQHF. CDR3 in DNA: TGTGCCAGCAGTTCTCAGGGGGGAGGCAATCAGCCCCAGCATTTT. The chain couples TRBV28 to TRBJ1-5; 7 bases fit TRBD1. Losses at the gene ends were 4 bases for V and 2 bases for J; bases not matched to a gene: 5. The CDR3 covers 15 residues. Germline CDR1 and CDR2: MDHEN and SYDVKM.

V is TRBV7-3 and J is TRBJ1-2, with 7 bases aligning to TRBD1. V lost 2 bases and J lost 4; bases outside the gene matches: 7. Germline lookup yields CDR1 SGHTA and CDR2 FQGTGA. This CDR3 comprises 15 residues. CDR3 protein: CASSLSSGGIYGYTF. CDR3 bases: TGTGCCAGCAGCTTATCCTCAGGGGGGATCTATGGCTACACCTTC.

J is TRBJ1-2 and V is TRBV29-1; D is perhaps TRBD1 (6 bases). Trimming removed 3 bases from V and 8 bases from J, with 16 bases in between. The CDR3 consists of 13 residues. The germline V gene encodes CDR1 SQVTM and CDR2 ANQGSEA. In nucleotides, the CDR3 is TGCAGCGTTGACCCTCAGGGGCTCGGAGGCTACACCTTC. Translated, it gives CSVDPQGLGGYTF. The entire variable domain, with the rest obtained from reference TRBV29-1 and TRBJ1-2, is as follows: SAVISQKPSRDICQRGTSLTIQCQVDSQVTMMFWYRQQPGQSLTLIATANQGSEATYESGFVIDKFPISRPNLTFSTLTVSNMSPEDSSIYLCSVDPQGLGGYTFGSGTRLTVV.

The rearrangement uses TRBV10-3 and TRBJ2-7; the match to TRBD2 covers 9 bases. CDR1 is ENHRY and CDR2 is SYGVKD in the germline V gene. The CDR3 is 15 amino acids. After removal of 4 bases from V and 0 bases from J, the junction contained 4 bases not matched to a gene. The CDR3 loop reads CAISGASGVSYEQYF. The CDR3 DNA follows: TGTGCCATCAGTGGGGCTAGCGGGGTCTCCTACGAGCAGTACTTC.

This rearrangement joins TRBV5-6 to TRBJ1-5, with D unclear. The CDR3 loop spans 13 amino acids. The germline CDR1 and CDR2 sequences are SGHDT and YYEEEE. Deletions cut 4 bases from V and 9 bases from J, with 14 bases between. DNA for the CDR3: TGTGCCAGCAGCCTTTCGGGGAGTGGGCCCCAGCATTTT. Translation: CASSLSGSGPQHF.